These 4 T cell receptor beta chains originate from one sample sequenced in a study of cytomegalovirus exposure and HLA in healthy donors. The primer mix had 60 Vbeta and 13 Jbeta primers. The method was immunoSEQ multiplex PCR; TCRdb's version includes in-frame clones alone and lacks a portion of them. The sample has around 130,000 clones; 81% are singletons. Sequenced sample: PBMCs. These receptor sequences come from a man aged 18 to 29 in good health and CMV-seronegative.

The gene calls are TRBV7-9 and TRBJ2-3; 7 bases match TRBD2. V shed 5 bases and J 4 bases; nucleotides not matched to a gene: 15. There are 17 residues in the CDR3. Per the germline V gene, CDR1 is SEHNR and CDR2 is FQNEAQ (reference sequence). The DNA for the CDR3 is TGTGCCAGCAGCCCCCGATACGGCGGGGGAAGAGCAGATACGCAGTATTTT. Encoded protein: CASSPRYGGGRADTQYF.

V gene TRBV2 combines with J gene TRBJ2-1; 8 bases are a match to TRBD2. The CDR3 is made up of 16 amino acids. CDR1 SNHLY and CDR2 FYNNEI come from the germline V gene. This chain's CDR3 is CGGNRGGSIPYNEQFF. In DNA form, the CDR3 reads TGTGGGGGTAATCGGGGGGGTTCCATCCCCTACAATGAGCAGTTCTTC.

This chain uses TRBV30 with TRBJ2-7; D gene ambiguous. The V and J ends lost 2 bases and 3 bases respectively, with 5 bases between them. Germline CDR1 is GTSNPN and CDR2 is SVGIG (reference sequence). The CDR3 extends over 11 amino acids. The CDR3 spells CAWSTGYEQYF. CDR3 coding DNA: TGTGCCTGGAGTACCGGCTACGAGCAGTACTTC.

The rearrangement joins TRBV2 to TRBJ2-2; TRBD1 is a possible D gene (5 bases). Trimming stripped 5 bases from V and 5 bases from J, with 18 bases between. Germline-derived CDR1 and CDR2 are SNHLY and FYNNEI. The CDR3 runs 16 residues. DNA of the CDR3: TGTGCCAGCAGTAGTCAGGGTTTGGGGCTGACCGGGGAGCTGTTTTTT. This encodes CASSSQGLGLTGELFF.